A selection of T cell receptor beta chains follows, all from one sample in a study of shared clonotypes between healthy human individuals. The data were produced by immunoSEQ multiplex PCR, yet TCRdb's version contains in-frame clones alone and is incomplete. This sample yields around 510,000 clones, of which 90% to 97% are seen a single time; about 0.06% belongs to the top ten. The sequencing sample was made of naive CD4+ T cells sorted from blood. The receptors derive from a woman aged 25-40 years in good health. Both conserved end residues are part of each CDR3. Each record gives: CDR3 protein, CDR3 DNA, V gene, clone size, D gene, J gene. A D gene is named only where the DNA matches it firmly. Clone size, where shown, is once, few, many, or a class for clones that have expanded.

cdr3_aa: CASSPNKGKGEQYF
cdr3_nt: TGTGCCAGCTCACCTAACAAGGGAAAAGGCGAGCAGTACTTC
v_call: TRBV18
clone_size: once
d_call: .
j_call: TRBJ2-7

cdr3_aa: CASSLLDQPQHF
cdr3_nt: TGTGCCAGCAGCTTATTAGATCAGCCCCAGCATTTT
v_call: TRBV7-9
clone_size: .
d_call: .
j_call: TRBJ1-5

cdr3_aa: CAISERRRQGAYEQYF
cdr3_nt: TGTGCCATCAGTGAGCGACGCCGGCAGGGGGCTTACGAGCAGTACTTC
v_call: TRBV10-3
clone_size: .
d_call: TRBD1
j_call: TRBJ2-7

cdr3_aa: CASSKKTGKAYNEQFF
cdr3_nt: TGTGCCAGTAGTAAAAAGACAGGTAAGGCCTACAATGAGCAGTTCTTC
v_call: TRBV19
clone_size: .
d_call: .
j_call: TRBJ2-1

cdr3_aa: CASRSLSGWSSYNEQFF
cdr3_nt: TGCGCCAGCAGGTCGTTGTCCGGCTGGAGCTCCTACAATGAGCAGTTCTTC
v_call: TRBV4-1
clone_size: .
d_call: .
j_call: TRBJ2-1

cdr3_aa: CASSLSLPGNTIYF
cdr3_nt: TGTGCCAGCAGCTTAAGCCTACCTGGAAACACCATATATTTT
v_call: TRBV11-1
clone_size: .
d_call: .
j_call: TRBJ1-3

cdr3_aa: CSVGGPTTNYGYTF
cdr3_nt: TGCAGCGTTGGGGGGCCAACTACTAACTATGGCTACACCTTC
v_call: TRBV29-1
clone_size: .
d_call: .
j_call: TRBJ1-2

cdr3_aa: CSARDRGRAFF
cdr3_nt: TGCAGTGCTAGAGACAGGGGTAGAGCTTTCTTT
v_call: TRBV20-1
clone_size: .
d_call: .
j_call: TRBJ1-1

cdr3_aa: CASSRALVNYGYTF
cdr3_nt: TGTGCCAGCAGCCGGGCTCTGGTTAACTATGGCTACACCTTC
v_call: TRBV14
clone_size: .
d_call: .
j_call: TRBJ1-2

cdr3_aa: CASSLGTYNEQFF
cdr3_nt: TGTGCCAGCAGCCTCGGGACTTACAATGAGCAGTTCTTC
v_call: TRBV7-8
clone_size: once
d_call: .
j_call: TRBJ2-1

cdr3_aa: CATSGGLAGYEQYF
cdr3_nt: TGTGCCACCAGCGGGGGACTAGCGGGCTACGAGCAGTACTTC
v_call: TRBV15
clone_size: .
d_call: TRBD2
j_call: TRBJ2-7

cdr3_aa: CASSTVRGTNYNEQFF
cdr3_nt: TGTGCCAGCAGTACCGTCAGAGGGACAAACTACAATGAGCAGTTCTTC
v_call: TRBV27
clone_size: .
d_call: .
j_call: TRBJ2-1

cdr3_aa: CASSPEWSNQPQHF
cdr3_nt: TGTGCCAGCTCACCTGAGTGGAGCAATCAGCCCCAGCATTTT
v_call: TRBV18
clone_size: .
d_call: .
j_call: TRBJ1-5

cdr3_aa: CASSQASLYEQYF
cdr3_nt: TGTGCCAGCAGTCAGGCCTCACTCTACGAGCAGTACTTC
v_call: TRBV25-1
clone_size: .
d_call: .
j_call: TRBJ2-7

cdr3_aa: CASSLSPGDSYEQYF
cdr3_nt: TGCGCCAGCAGCCTAAGCCCGGGAGACTCCTACGAGCAGTACTTC
v_call: TRBV5-1
clone_size: .
d_call: .
j_call: TRBJ2-7

cdr3_aa: CAITPRTSNEKLFF
cdr3_nt: TGTGCCATCACGCCGAGGACAAGTAATGAAAAACTGTTTTTT
v_call: TRBV10-3
clone_size: .
d_call: .
j_call: TRBJ1-4

cdr3_aa: CASSEESGLEKLFF
cdr3_nt: TGTGCCAGCAGTGAAGAAAGCGGGTTGGAAAAACTGTTTTTT
v_call: TRBV2
clone_size: .
d_call: .
j_call: TRBJ1-4

cdr3_aa: CASSERLQNYGYTF
cdr3_nt: TGTGCCAGCAGTGAAAGGTTGCAGAACTATGGCTACACCTTC
v_call: TRBV6-1
clone_size: .
d_call: .
j_call: TRBJ1-2

cdr3_aa: CASSPDRTVLQFF
cdr3_nt: TGTGCCAGTAGCCCCGACCGGACAGTCCTGCAGTTCTTC
v_call: TRBV19
clone_size: .
d_call: .
j_call: TRBJ2-1

cdr3_aa: CASGFAPLGLAGDNEQFF
cdr3_nt: TGTGCTAGTGGTTTCGCTCCACTCGGACTAGCGGGGGACAATGAGCAGTTCTTC
v_call: TRBV12-5
clone_size: .
d_call: TRBD2
j_call: TRBJ2-1

cdr3_aa: CASSLDRGQETQYF
cdr3_nt: TGTGCCAGCTCACTGGACAGGGGACAAGAGACCCAGTACTTC
v_call: TRBV18
clone_size: once
d_call: TRBD1
j_call: TRBJ2-5

cdr3_aa: CASSPKRGSYEQYF
cdr3_nt: TGTGCCAGCAGCCCTAAGCGGGGCTCCTACGAGCAGTACTTC
v_call: TRBV5-4
clone_size: .
d_call: TRBD2
j_call: TRBJ2-7

cdr3_aa: CASSPGLAGVNEQFF
cdr3_nt: TGTGCCAGCTCGCCGGGACTAGCGGGAGTAAATGAGCAGTTCTTC
v_call: TRBV18
clone_size: .
d_call: TRBD2
j_call: TRBJ2-1

cdr3_aa: CASRDRKNQPQHF
cdr3_nt: TGTGCCAGCAGGGACAGAAAGAATCAGCCCCAGCATTTT
v_call: TRBV2
clone_size: .
d_call: .
j_call: TRBJ1-5

cdr3_aa: CASSIGPRHPGYGYTF
cdr3_nt: TGTGCCAGTAGTATAGGCCCCAGGCATCCGGGCTATGGCTACACCTTC
v_call: TRBV19
clone_size: .
d_call: .
j_call: TRBJ1-2

cdr3_aa: CASSITRDRGSPLHF
cdr3_nt: TGTGCCAGTAGTATTACCCGGGACCGCGGCTCACCCCTCCACTTT
v_call: TRBV19
clone_size: .
d_call: .
j_call: TRBJ1-6

cdr3_aa: CASSQAWGVGPQETQYF
cdr3_nt: TGTGCCAGCAGCCAAGCGTGGGGGGTAGGGCCCCAAGAGACCCAGTACTTC
v_call: TRBV4-2
clone_size: .
d_call: .
j_call: TRBJ2-5

cdr3_aa: CASSYPPRENYGYTF
cdr3_nt: TGTGCCAGCAGTTACCCGCCACGGGAAAACTATGGCTACACCTTC
v_call: TRBV6-6
clone_size: once
d_call: .
j_call: TRBJ1-2

cdr3_aa: CASRQKGGMAKNIQYF
cdr3_nt: TGTGCCAGCAGACAGAAGGGGGGGATGGCCAAAAACATTCAGTACTTC
v_call: TRBV28
clone_size: .
d_call: .
j_call: TRBJ2-4

cdr3_aa: CASRRRGENTGELFF
cdr3_nt: TGCGCCAGCCGGAGAAGGGGTGAGAACACCGGGGAGCTGTTTTTT
v_call: TRBV5-1
clone_size: .
d_call: .
j_call: TRBJ2-2

cdr3_aa: CSVVRTDVRTQYF
cdr3_nt: TGCAGCGTTGTCCGGACGGATGTTCGTACGCAGTATTTT
v_call: TRBV29-1
clone_size: .
d_call: .
j_call: TRBJ2-3

cdr3_aa: CASSMGREADTQYF
cdr3_nt: TGTGCCAGTAGTATGGGCAGGGAGGCAGATACGCAGTATTTT
v_call: TRBV19
clone_size: once
d_call: .
j_call: TRBJ2-3

cdr3_aa: CASSPLQLGTYEQYF
cdr3_nt: TGTGCCAGCTCACCTCTCCAATTAGGGACCTACGAGCAGTACTTC
v_call: TRBV18
clone_size: .
d_call: .
j_call: TRBJ2-7

cdr3_aa: CAISESKGGKTYEQYF
cdr3_nt: TGTGCCATCAGTGAGTCGAAGGGCGGGAAGACCTACGAGCAGTACTTC
v_call: TRBV10-3
clone_size: .
d_call: .
j_call: TRBJ2-7

cdr3_aa: CASSPKRGSTDTQYF
cdr3_nt: TGTGCCAGCTCACCAAAGCGTGGCAGCACAGATACGCAGTATTTT
v_call: TRBV18
clone_size: once
d_call: .
j_call: TRBJ2-3

cdr3_aa: CASNNPGQKLFF
cdr3_nt: TGTGCCAGCAACAACCCCGGACAGAAACTGTTTTTT
v_call: TRBV6-5
clone_size: .
d_call: .
j_call: TRBJ1-4

cdr3_aa: CASKGDLGLSNTGELFF
cdr3_nt: TGTGCCAGCAAGGGGGACCTTGGCCTCTCGAACACCGGGGAGCTGTTTTTT
v_call: TRBV27
clone_size: .
d_call: .
j_call: TRBJ2-2

cdr3_aa: CASSTRQATNEKLFF
cdr3_nt: TGTGCCAGCTCAACGAGACAGGCCACTAATGAAAAACTGTTTTTT
v_call: TRBV18
clone_size: .
d_call: .
j_call: TRBJ1-4

cdr3_aa: CASSVSSWNTEAFF
cdr3_nt: TGTGCCAGCAGCGTATCCTCCTGGAACACTGAAGCTTTCTTT
v_call: TRBV9
clone_size: .
d_call: .
j_call: TRBJ1-1

cdr3_aa: CASSQRDYGYTF
cdr3_nt: TGTGCCAGCAGTCAGAGGGACTATGGCTACACCTTC
v_call: TRBV7-9
clone_size: few
d_call: .
j_call: TRBJ1-2

cdr3_aa: CAWSEGARWTYEQYF
cdr3_nt: TGTGCCTGGAGTGAAGGGGCTAGGTGGACATACGAGCAGTACTTC
v_call: TRBV30
clone_size: .
d_call: .
j_call: TRBJ2-7

cdr3_aa: CASSWDRGEQYF
cdr3_nt: TGTGCCAGCAGCTGGGACAGGGGGGAGCAGTACTTC
v_call: TRBV11-2
clone_size: .
d_call: TRBD1
j_call: TRBJ2-7

cdr3_aa: CASSPAGTQSVQFF
cdr3_nt: TGTGCCAGCTCACCCGCCGGGACTCAGTCCGTGCAGTTCTTC
v_call: TRBV18
clone_size: .
d_call: .
j_call: TRBJ2-1

cdr3_aa: CASSVSGEETQYF
cdr3_nt: TGTGCCAGCAGCGTATCCGGGGAAGAGACCCAGTACTTC
v_call: TRBV9
clone_size: .
d_call: .
j_call: TRBJ2-5

cdr3_aa: CASSQDSVIPGELFF
cdr3_nt: TGTGCCAGCAGCCAAGATTCGGTTATACCCGGGGAGCTGTTTTTT
v_call: TRBV4-2
clone_size: few
d_call: .
j_call: TRBJ2-2

cdr3_aa: CASSRVSGAEPTDTQYF
cdr3_nt: TGTGCCAGCAGCAGGGTCAGTGGGGCAGAGCCCACAGATACGCAGTATTTT
v_call: TRBV7-8
clone_size: once
d_call: .
j_call: TRBJ2-3